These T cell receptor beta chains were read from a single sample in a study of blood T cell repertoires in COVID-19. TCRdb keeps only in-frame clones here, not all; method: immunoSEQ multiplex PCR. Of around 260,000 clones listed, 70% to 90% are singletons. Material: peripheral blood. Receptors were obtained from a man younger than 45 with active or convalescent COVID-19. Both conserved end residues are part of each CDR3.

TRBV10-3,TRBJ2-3,CATTLTGESTDTQYF
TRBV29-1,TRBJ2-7,CSVLTVTSYEQYF
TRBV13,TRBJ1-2,CASSPTGTEANYGYTF
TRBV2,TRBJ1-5,CASRAASNQPQHF
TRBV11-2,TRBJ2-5,CASSSQILQGRETQYF
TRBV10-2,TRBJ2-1,CASSETGQSLNEQFF
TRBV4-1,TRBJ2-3,CASSPAPGTDTQYF
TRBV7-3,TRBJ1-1,CASSSQGANTEAFF
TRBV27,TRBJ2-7,CASTQGQSFLFNPYEQYF
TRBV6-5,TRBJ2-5,CASSYSGQVPETQYF
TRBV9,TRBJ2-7,CASSHGQGSHEQYF
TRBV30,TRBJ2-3,CAWSGSLAGSVDTQYF
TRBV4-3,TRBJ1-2,CASSQDRARVGLSGYTF
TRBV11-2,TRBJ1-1,CASSRGSTEAFF
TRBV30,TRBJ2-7,CAWRPLARNEQYF
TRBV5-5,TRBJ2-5,CASSTSGGEEETQYF
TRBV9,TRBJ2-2,CASDKGDNTGELFF
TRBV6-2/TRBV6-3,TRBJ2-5,CASSYTDSPPQETQYF
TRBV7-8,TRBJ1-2,CASSSEGQSLYGYTF
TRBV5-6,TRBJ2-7,CASSLEVAGGYEQYF
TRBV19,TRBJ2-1,CASSLKLAGGPSNEQFF
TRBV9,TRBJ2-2,CASSVGAANTGELFF
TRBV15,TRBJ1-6,CATRGGLADSPLHF
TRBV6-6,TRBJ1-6,CASSNREGGSPLHF
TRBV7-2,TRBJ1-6,CASSWTDYNSPLHF
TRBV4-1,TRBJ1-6,CASSQQGTQGVTLHF
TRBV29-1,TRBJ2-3,CSVPSGADTQYF
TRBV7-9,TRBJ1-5,CASALGGSGNQPQHF
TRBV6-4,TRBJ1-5,CASSDSGQVSNQPQHF
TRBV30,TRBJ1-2,CASGQGLGYGYTF